This TCR beta chain was observed in a study of shared clonotypes between healthy human individuals. This clone was recorded at least ten times. This CDR3 has 17 amino acids. The V and J ends lost 4 bases and 5 bases, in that order; junction bases with no gene match: 11. Germline-derived CDR1 and CDR2 are MNHEY and SMNVEV (reference sequence). DNA input for the unsorted PBMC replicate PCRs was around 0.3 ug, roughly 33,000 T cell genomes. PBMC DNA, left unsorted, was sequenced on ten immunoSEQ deep assay plates. Assay used: immunoSEQ multiplex PCR; TCRdb lists only in-frame clones, some missing. The profile shows about 470,000 clones, about 76% of them singletons.

The chain has TRBV27 and TRBJ2-2; TRBD2 matches at 9 bases. This sequence was found in a woman aged 35 to 49 in good health. Some clones in this sample may be carry-over from other donors' samples. Material: PBMCs. For the CDR3, the DNA is TGTGCCAGCAGTTCCCCTAGCGGGGAGAGGTGGACCGGGGAGCTGTTTTTT. It yields the protein CASSSPSGERWTGELFF.